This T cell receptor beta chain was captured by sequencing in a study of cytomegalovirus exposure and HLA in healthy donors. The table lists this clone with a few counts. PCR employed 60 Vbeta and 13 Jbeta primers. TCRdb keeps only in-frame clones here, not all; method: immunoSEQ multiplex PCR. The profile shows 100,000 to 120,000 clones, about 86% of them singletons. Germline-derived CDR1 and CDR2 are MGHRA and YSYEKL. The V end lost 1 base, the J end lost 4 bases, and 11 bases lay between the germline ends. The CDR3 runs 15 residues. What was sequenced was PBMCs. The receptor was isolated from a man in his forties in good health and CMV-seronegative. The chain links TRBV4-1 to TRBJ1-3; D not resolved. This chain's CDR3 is CASSQVSSGGNTIYF. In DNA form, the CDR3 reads TGCGCCAGCAGCCAAGTTTCAAGCGGAGGAAACACCATATATTTT.